This TCR beta chain came from a study of beta chain features in type 1 diabetes. Points from the study as a whole: The cDNA sequencing approach could over-represent high-TCR-expressing cells. The influence of HLA type on TCRB rearrangement stayed undetermined. People with Type 1 diabetes carried modestly yet significantly shorter TCRB CDR3s in all four CD4+ subsets.

Donors contributed one heparinised blood draw apiece, averaging approximately 100 mL. The authors sorted CD4+ naive, central memory, regulatory and stem cell-like memory cells via CD45RO/CCR7/CD25/CD127/CD95/CD27. This clone was picked up a small number of times. What it binds is unknown. Expressed TCRB transcripts were sequenced because the isolated RNA had all been reverse transcribed beforehand. TCRdb's table, derived via immunoSEQ multiplex PCR, lists solely in-frame clones and lacks some. The sample has about 740,000 clones, roughly 13% seen once. This receptor was taken from a man younger than 30 with type 1 diabetes. Specimen: naive CD4+ T cells from blood.

The CDR3 spells CASNVVTGGWDTQYF. In DNA form, the CDR3 reads TGTGCCAGCAATGTTGTGACAGGGGGCTGGGATACGCAGTATTTT. The rearrangement links TRBV6-1 to TRBJ2-3; 10 bases are shared with TRBD1. V dropped 7 bases and J dropped 6; count of bases not matched to a gene: 10. Germline lookup yields CDR1 MNHNS and CDR2 SASEGT. The CDR3 runs to 15 residues.